Listed below are T cell receptor beta chains from one sample, sequenced in a study of blood T cell repertoires in COVID-19. This table comes from immunoSEQ multiplex PCR, and its TCRdb copy is limited to in-frame clones, with some not included. This sample has over 150,000 clones; about 88% occur once, and the top ten carry 7%. Specimen: PBMCs or T cells enriched from blood (not recorded which). The receptor source for this set is a woman aged 50 to 65 who had recovered from COVID-19. Both conserved end residues are part of each CDR3. Where a row states a size, it is once, few, many or the class of an expanded clone; other rows omit it.

cdr3_aa j_call v_call clone_size
CASRFNPRYQETQYF TRBJ2-5 TRBV5-1 NA
CASRRGTSGDPSTDTQYF TRBJ2-3 TRBV5-8 NA
CASSNPVGANVLTF TRBJ2-6 TRBV28 NA
CASSQSIIRDRETQYF TRBJ2-5 TRBV4-3 NA
CASSLCGGMMDCETQYF TRBJ2-5 TRBV7-4 NA
CASSPQGSYEQYF TRBJ2-7 TRBV18 few
CASGPPGLAGQETQYF TRBJ2-5 TRBV12-5 NA
CASTPSSYEQYF TRBJ2-7 TRBV6-5 few
CASSQSRLAGFSNTGELFF TRBJ2-2 TRBV4-3 NA
CAWSWSGVDQPQHF TRBJ1-5 TRBV30 NA
CASSESSDTQYF TRBJ2-3 TRBV10-1 NA
CASRWWRGPYEQYF TRBJ2-7 TRBV6-5 NA
CASSEWRDYYEQYF TRBJ2-7 TRBV6-1 NA
CASSGAGVIYGYTF TRBJ1-2 TRBV25-1 NA
CASSPTRSEAFF TRBJ1-1 TRBV28 NA
CASSHGPDTQYF TRBJ2-3 TRBV7-9 NA
CASSPTATPSYEQYF TRBJ2-7 TRBV18 NA
CASSLRQTTGELFF TRBJ2-2 TRBV28 NA
CASSPSGEKLFF TRBJ1-4 TRBV7-9 NA
CASSYSGGQGNEQFF TRBJ2-1 TRBV6-6 once
CASSEGRVPRLADNNEQFF TRBJ2-1 TRBV2 NA
CASSQDRKLGELFF TRBJ2-2 TRBV4-2 NA
CASSLARGSSYEQYF TRBJ2-7 TRBV28 NA
CASSVSGAADTEAFF TRBJ1-1 TRBV9 NA
CVSRGGLRMNTEAFF TRBJ1-1 TRBV19 NA
CASSLAPTEGYTF TRBJ1-2 TRBV5-1 NA
CASSFVLGTSGSRETQYF TRBJ2-5 TRBV28 NA
CASSRGTGNQDTQYF TRBJ2-3 TRBV2 NA
CASSPTGGEAFF TRBJ1-1 TRBV11-3 NA
CSVQSGQDNEKLFF TRBJ1-4 TRBV29-1 NA
CASSLSRGGSPLHF TRBJ1-6 TRBV28 NA
CASTGRRSTDTQYF TRBJ2-3 TRBV6-5 NA
CASRLTGPAYNEQFF TRBJ2-1 TRBV19 NA
CASSSWDRASGNTIYF TRBJ1-3 TRBV5-6 NA
CASSLGQPGTYEQYF TRBJ2-7 TRBV5-5 NA
CASRKDSHLADTQYF TRBJ2-3 TRBV5-1 NA
CASSTTSGLSYEQYF TRBJ2-7 TRBV11-1 NA
CASSQVQQGRGYTF TRBJ1-2 TRBV3-1/TRBV3-2 NA
CASSLRASGSWTLNEQYF TRBJ2-7 TRBV7-2 once
CASSLGGSLLSEAFF TRBJ1-1 TRBV11-3 NA
CASSFLPPYRGTGELFF TRBJ2-2 TRBV11-3 NA
CATSEHSGTGGYNEQFF TRBJ2-1 TRBV24-1 NA